This T cell receptor (beta chain) was identified during a study of T-cell reconstitution after alpha-beta-depleted transplantation in children. Preparation of the TCRbeta library involved a method that used unique molecular identifiers. MiXCR, applied by TCRdb to the PCR reads, yields one record per CDR3 protein. Here the sample spans 670,000 or so distinct CDR3 sequences, around 13% being singletons. Germline values: CDR1 SNHLY, CDR2 FYNNEI. The germline V and J ends were trimmed by 2 bases and 0 bases, with 14 bases remaining between them. The CDR3 consists of 17 residues. The chain carries TRBV2 and TRBJ2-1; D remains unclear. The specimen was PBMCs, collected before TCRalphabeta/CD19-depleted stem cell transplant. This TCR derives from a girl aged 2 to 10 with congenital amegakaryocytic thrombocytopenia, due to receive a stem cell transplant. CDR3 DNA sequence: TGTGCCAGCAGTGAATGGGCGGTCTTGAGCTCCTACAATGAGCAGTTCTTC. Protein product: CASSEWAVLSSYNEQFF.